The sequence of this TCR beta chain was determined in a study of T cell repertoires in cytomegalovirus infection. About the research overall: Indications came from public TCR beta signatures; they pointed to CMV infection and to a matching HLA type. Study-level results: Frequencies of public TCR beta families were cumulated, and this identified carriers of CMV plus the relevant HLA. Dominating the ex vivo response were HLA-C-restricted CMV-specific TCR beta clonotypes.

This clonotype was counted many times. What it binds is not known. V lost 7 bases and J lost 9; bases outside the gene matches: 15. The CDR3 is 16 amino acids. Germline CDR1 is SGHVS and CDR2 is FQNEAQ. In TCRdb, the reads were re-called with MiXCR into one record per CDR3 protein. The table records about 530,000 distinct CDR3 sequences, 26% of them present only once. The TCR was taken from a human donor in good health (CMV status not recorded). Some clones in this sample may be carry-over from other donors' samples. This chain links TRBV7-8 with TRBJ1-6, with 7 bases aligning to TRBD1. Sequences were obtained from PBMCs. The CDR3, as DNA: TGTGCCAGCACCTCCGACAGGGTGGTATCAGGTTCACCCCTCCACTTT. Residues: CASTSDRVVSGSPLHF.